The T cell receptor beta chain described here comes from a study of graft-versus-host responses after intestinal transplantation. Across the study: All of the recipients had induction that used anti-thymocyte globulin, then tacrolimus and steroids for 2 to 3 years.

Study results and caveats: Recipient-marrow GvH clones were detected, some having first appeared in ileum or blood.

Trimming removed 7 bases from V and 4 bases from J; junction bases left unmatched: 6. The CDR3 totals 13 residues. Germline V gene sequence: CDR1 SNHLY, CDR2 FYNNEI. Concerning this clone itself: Its target is unknown.

Only in-frame clones appear in the TCRdb table, and some are missing; sequencing was by immunoSEQ multiplex PCR. The sample lists around 110,000 clones, 90% occurring once. The sequence came from a human donor who received an intestinal transplant. The rearrangement uses TRBV2 and TRBJ1-2; TRBD1 matches at 7 bases. The sequencing used unstimulated CD4+ T cells sorted from spleen or lymph node cells, collected before intestinal transplant. Here the CDR3 reads CASNLQGTYGYTF. The CDR3 DNA follows: TGTGCCAGCAACTTACAGGGGACCTATGGCTACACCTTC.